The subject of this entry is one T cell receptor (beta chain). Its matching antigen is unknown. The source of the sample is a study of T cell responses to AZD1222 COVID-19 vaccine. Study results and caveats: A mostly white British donor set with more females was recruited, and clonal diversity was possibly underestimated. At study baseline, merely over 5 AZD1222 recipients were seropositive. Two AZD1222 doses significantly raised spike-specific TCR breadth and depth over controls. Regions left unmutated in variants are reportedly the target of nearly half of spike-specific TCRs.

The table came from immunoSEQ multiplex PCR; TCRdb's copy has only in-frame clones and leaves some out. The sample lists approximately 110,000 clones, about 88% seen once, with 9.8% in the top ten. This TCR was recovered from an adult in good health. Source: peripheral blood, taken on day 0 of AZD1222 vaccination.

The CDR3 here is CASSQERLAGGREQYF. The CDR3 nucleotides are TGTGCCAGCAGCCAAGAAAGGCTAGCGGGAGGGCGCGAGCAGTACTTC. The genes are TRBV4-2 and TRBJ2-7, with TRBD2 matching over 12 bases. The CDR3 loop spans 16 amino acids. Germline V gene data show CDR1 as LGHNA and CDR2 as YNFKEQ. V was clipped by 0 bases and J by 6 bases; unmatched bases: 6.